This T cell receptor beta chain was profiled in a study of beta chain features in type 1 diabetes. For the study at large: The study examined roughly 100 million sorted cells across all samples.

The study's findings and limits: PCR might preferentially amplify shorter templates, equally in patients and controls. For Type 1 diabetes patients, all four CD4+ subsets carried TCRB CDR3s that were moderately but significantly shorter. VDJ junctions sequenced from type 1 diabetes patients showed fewer insertions and more deletions.

The purity of all sorted populations exceeded 95%. What was sequenced were expressed TCRB transcripts, since all of the isolated RNA had been reverse transcribed. Data came from immunoSEQ multiplex PCR; TCRdb stores just in-frame clones and leaves some out. This sample yields 500,000 to 650,000 clones, of which around 12% are seen a single time; around 0.12% belongs to the top ten. Concerning this clone itself: Antigen unknown.

Specimen: naive CD4+ T cells from blood. The receptor was derived from a man between 25 and 39 years old with type 1 diabetes.

The CDR3 sequence: CASSEDSYSPLHF. In DNA, the CDR3 is TGTGCCAGCAGTGAGGACAGTTATTCACCCCTCCACTTT. This rearrangement joins TRBV2 to TRBJ1-6, with TRBD1 as a possible D gene (6 bases). This CDR3 region has 13 residues. The germline gives CDR1 SNHLY, CDR2 FYNNEI. The V end lost 3 bases, the J end lost 8 bases, and 8 bases lay between the germline ends. Filled out from reference TRBV2 and TRBJ1-6, the complete variable domain reads EPEVTQTPSHQVTQMGQEVILRCVPISNHLYFYWYRQILGQKVEFLVSFYNNEISEKSEIFDDQFSVERPDGSNFTLKIRSTKLEDSAMYFCASSEDSYSPLHFGNGTRLTVT.